These T cell receptor beta chains were read from a single sample in a study of shared T cell receptors in the human thymus. Produced via immunoSEQ multiplex PCR; TCRdb's table is partial and in-frame only. The sample lists roughly 710,000 clones; 70% to 90% were seen once. The sample was also linked to a second study, of human thymus T cells.

Sample: thymocytes. The receptor source for this set is a girl less than two years old with a congenital heart defect. The CDR3 runs from the conserved cysteine through the conserved F or W. A D gene is named only where the DNA matches it firmly. Only some rows state a clone size, as once, few, many or a class for expanded clones.

CDR3 length | J gene | D gene | clone size | V gene | CDR3 protein | CDR3 DNA
13 | TRBJ2-1 | . | . | TRBV27 | CASRSGQYNEQFF | TGTGCCAGCAGATCCGGACAGTACAATGAGCAGTTCTTC
22 | TRBJ2-1 | . | few | TRBV13 | CASSLNWGGQERFSVRNNEQFF | TGTGCCAGCAGCTTAAATTGGGGGGGACAGGAACGATTTTCGGTACGGAACAATGAGCAGTTCTTC
15 | TRBJ2-5 | . | . | TRBV28 | CAITVGGPDQETQYF | TGTGCCATCACCGTCGGGGGGCCTGACCAAGAGACCCAGTACTTC
16 | TRBJ2-2 | TRBD1 | . | TRBV5-1 | CASSETQTGVAGELFF | TGCGCCAGCAGCGAAACCCAAACAGGGGTCGCCGGGGAGCTGTTTTTT
11 | TRBJ2-7 | . | . | TRBV27 | CASSGGREQYF | TGTGCCAGCAGTGGCGGGCGGGAGCAGTACTTC
18 | TRBJ1-1 | TRBD1 | . | TRBV5-1 | CASSLAVAGGTTNTEAFF | TGCGCCAGCAGCTTGGCCGTGGCAGGGGGGACCACGAACACTGAAGCTTTCTTT
14 | TRBJ2-7 | . | . | TRBV5-1 | CASRLRGRGYEQYF | TGCGCCAGCAGACTCAGGGGCAGGGGCTACGAGCAGTACTTC
18 | TRBJ2-7 | TRBD1 | . | TRBV14 | CASSQDGQGAWTSYEQYF | TGTGCCAGCAGCCAAGACGGACAGGGGGCATGGACCTCCTACGAGCAGTACTTC
15 | TRBJ2-7 | . | once | TRBV27 | CASSPRAGEWDEQYF | TGTGCCAGCAGTCCACGGGCAGGGGAGTGGGACGAGCAGTACTTC
23 | TRBJ1-1 | TRBD1 | . | TRBV5-1 | CASSLASRDRELVLWAENTEAFF | TGCGCCAGCAGCTTGGCCTCCCGGGACAGGGAGTTGGTCCTGTGGGCCGAGAACACTGAAGCTTTCTTT
18 | TRBJ1-4 | . | . | TRBV5-6 | CASSCRSRITNLGEKLFF | TGTGCCAGCAGCTGCCGGAGCCGCATCACAAATCTCGGAGAAAAACTGTTTTTT